Presented here are 5 T cell receptor beta chains from one specimen sequenced in a study of cytomegalovirus exposure and HLA in healthy donors. 13 Jbeta primers and 60 Vbeta primers were used for the PCR. The assay was immunoSEQ multiplex PCR, and TCRdb's table has in-frame clones only and misses some. The table records over 90,000 clones, roughly two thirds of them present only once. Input material: PBMCs. These receptors were collected from a man aged 40-49 years in good health and CMV-seronegative.

This clone was counted at least ten times. This chain uses TRBV18 with TRBJ2-1; TRBD1 agrees at 8 bases. This CDR3 has 11 amino acids. From germline, CDR1 is KGHSH and CDR2 LQKENI. V shed 3 bases, J shed 15 bases, and the junction held 4 bases outside the gene matches. The CDR3 here is CASSPGTGLFF. For the CDR3, the DNA is TGTGCCAGCTCACCCGGGACAGGTTTGTTCTTC.

V gene TRBV2 combines with J gene TRBJ2-3; TRBD2 matches 13 bases. The CDR3 runs to 16 residues. Unmatched junction bases numbered 3, after V lost 0 bases and J lost 6 bases. Germline V gene data show CDR1 as SNHLY and CDR2 as FYNNEI. CDR3: CASSEAWGLAGDTQYF. CDR3 DNA: TGTGCCAGCAGTGAAGCATGGGGACTAGCGGGGGATACGCAGTATTTT.

The genes are TRBV28 and TRBJ1-4; 8 bases are shared with TRBD1. The germline gives CDR1 MDHEN, CDR2 SYDVKM. This CDR3 is built from 17 residues. Unmatched junction bases numbered 13, after V lost 5 bases and J lost 5 bases. The CDR3 coding sequence is TGTGCCAGCAGTCCGCGACACGGGACAGGTACAAATGAAAAACTGTTTTTT. It translates to CASSPRHGTGTNEKLFF.

J is TRBJ1-6 and V is TRBV30; D is possibly TRBD1 (6 bases). Germline V CDR1 and CDR2: GTSNPN, SVGIG (reference sequence). CDR3 length: 12 amino acids. The V gene lost 3 bases and the J gene lost 10 bases, with 10 bases spanning the gap. Here the CDR3 DNA reads TGTGCCTGGAGCAGGGGAAGGTCACCCCTCCACTTT. Translation gives CAWSRGRSPLHF.

The gene calls are TRBV4-1 and TRBJ1-5; 12 bases match TRBD1. The CDR3 is 16 amino acids. The V gene's germline CDR1 is MGHRA and CDR2 YSYEKL. The trim removed 3 bases at V and 7 bases at J, leaving 7 bases unmatched. The CDR3 spells CASSHNRDRGHQPQHF. The CDR3 nucleotides are TGCGCCAGCAGCCACAACCGGGACAGGGGGCACCAGCCCCAGCATTTT.